The clone carrying this T cell receptor beta chain has just one count. This sample stems from a study of blood T cells in healthy people across ages. A J-beta primer mix and a sample-barcoded 5' primer were used in a second PCR of roughly 7 to 12 cycles. MiXCR was run by TCRdb on the 5' RACE reads, yielding one entry per CDR3 protein. Of almost 1 million distinct CDR3 sequences detected, just over 50% appear once; the ten largest clones hold about a fifth. This CDR3 region has 19 residues. Germline V lookup: CDR1 SGHKS, CDR2 YYEKEE (reference sequence). Sample: blood. The sequence came from a woman aged 55-70 years in good health. V usage is TRBV5-5 and J usage is TRBJ2-1; 10 nucleotides align to TRBD2. TRBJ2-7 explains the end of the DNA better; the J call may be wrong. The CDR3 region has the DNA TGTGCCAGCAGCTTGGAGAGGGGACAGCTTCTCACTAGCGGGACCGAGCAGTACTTC. Translating it yields CASSLERGQLLTSGTEQYF.